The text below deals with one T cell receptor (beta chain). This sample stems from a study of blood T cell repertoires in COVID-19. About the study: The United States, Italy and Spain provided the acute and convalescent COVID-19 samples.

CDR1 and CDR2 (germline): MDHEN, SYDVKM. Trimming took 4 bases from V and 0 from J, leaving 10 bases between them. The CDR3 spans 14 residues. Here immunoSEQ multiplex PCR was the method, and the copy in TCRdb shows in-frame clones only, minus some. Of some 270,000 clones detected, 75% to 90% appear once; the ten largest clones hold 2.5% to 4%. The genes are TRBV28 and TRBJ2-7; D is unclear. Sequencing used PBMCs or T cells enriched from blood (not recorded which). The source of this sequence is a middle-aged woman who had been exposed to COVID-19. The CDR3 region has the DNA TGTGCCAGCAGTTCGATTTTTAGCTCCTACGAGCAGTACGTC. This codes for CASSSIFSSYEQYV.